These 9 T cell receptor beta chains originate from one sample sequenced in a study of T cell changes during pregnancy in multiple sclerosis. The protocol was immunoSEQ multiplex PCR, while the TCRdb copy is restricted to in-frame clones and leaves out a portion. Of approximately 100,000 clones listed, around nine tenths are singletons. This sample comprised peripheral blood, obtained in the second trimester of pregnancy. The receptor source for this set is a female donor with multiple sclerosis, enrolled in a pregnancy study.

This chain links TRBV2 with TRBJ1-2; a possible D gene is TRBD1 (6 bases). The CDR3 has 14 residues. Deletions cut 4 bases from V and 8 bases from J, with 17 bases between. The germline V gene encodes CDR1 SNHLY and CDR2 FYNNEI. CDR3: CASSVGTEQGGYTF. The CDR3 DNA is TGTGCCAGCAGTGTAGGTACCGAACAGGGCGGCTACACCTTC.

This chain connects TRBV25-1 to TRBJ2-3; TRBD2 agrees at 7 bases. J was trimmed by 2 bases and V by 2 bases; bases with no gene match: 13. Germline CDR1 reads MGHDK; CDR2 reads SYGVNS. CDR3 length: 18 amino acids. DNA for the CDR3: TGTGCCAGCAGTGAAACCCTGCGGAGCGGGGCCTTCACAGATACGCAGTATTTT. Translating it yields CASSETLRSGAFTDTQYF.

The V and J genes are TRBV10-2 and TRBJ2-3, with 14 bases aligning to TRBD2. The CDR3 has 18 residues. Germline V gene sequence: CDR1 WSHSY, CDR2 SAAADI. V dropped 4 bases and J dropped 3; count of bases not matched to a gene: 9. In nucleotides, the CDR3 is TGCGCCAGCAGTGTCCCCTCGACTAGCGGGAGGGTGACAGATACGCAGTATTTT. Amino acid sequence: CASSVPSTSGRVTDTQYF.

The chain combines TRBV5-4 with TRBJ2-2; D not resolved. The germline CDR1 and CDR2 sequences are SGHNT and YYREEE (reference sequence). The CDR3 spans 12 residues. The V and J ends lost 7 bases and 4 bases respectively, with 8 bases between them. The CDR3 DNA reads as TGTGCCAGCGCTATCCCCACCGGGGAGCTGTTTTTT. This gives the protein CASAIPTGELFF. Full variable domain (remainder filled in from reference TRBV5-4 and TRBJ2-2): ETGVTQSPTHLIKTRGQQVTLRCSSQSGHNTVSWYQQALGQGPQFIFQYYREEENGRGNFPPRFSGLQFPNYSSELNVNALELDDSALYLCASAIPTGELFFGEGSRLTVL.

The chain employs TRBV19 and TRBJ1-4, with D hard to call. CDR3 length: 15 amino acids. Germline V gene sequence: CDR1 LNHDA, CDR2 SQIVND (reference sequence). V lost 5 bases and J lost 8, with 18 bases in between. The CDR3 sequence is CASSASRDPGEKLFF. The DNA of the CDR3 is TGTGCCAGTAGTGCTAGCAGAGACCCGGGCGAAAAACTGTTTTTT.

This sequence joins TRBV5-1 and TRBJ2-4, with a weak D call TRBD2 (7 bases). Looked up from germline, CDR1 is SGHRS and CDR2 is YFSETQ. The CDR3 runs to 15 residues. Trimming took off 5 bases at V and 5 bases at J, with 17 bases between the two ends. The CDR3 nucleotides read TGCGCCAGCAGTCGGAGGGGGGGGCCGGAAAACATTCAGTACTTC. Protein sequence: CASSRRGGPENIQYF. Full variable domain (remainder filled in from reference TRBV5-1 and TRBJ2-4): KAGVTQTPRYLIKTRGQQVTLSCSPISGHRSVSWYQQTPGQGLQFLFEYFSETQRNKGNFPGRFSGRQFSNSRSEMNVSTLELGDSALYLCASSRRGGPENIQYFGAGTRLSVL.

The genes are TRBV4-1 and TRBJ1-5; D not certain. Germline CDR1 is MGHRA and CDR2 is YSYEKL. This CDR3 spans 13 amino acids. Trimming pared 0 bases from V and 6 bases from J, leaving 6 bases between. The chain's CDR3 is CASSQDSIQPQHF. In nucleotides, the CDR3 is TGCGCCAGCAGCCAAGACAGTATTCAGCCCCAGCATTTT.

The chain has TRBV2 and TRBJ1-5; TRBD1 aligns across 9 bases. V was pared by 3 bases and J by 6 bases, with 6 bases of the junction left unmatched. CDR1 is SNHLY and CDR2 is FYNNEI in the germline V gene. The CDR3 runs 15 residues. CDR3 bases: TGTGCCAGCAGTGATGGGACAGGGTTTTTTCAGCCCCAGCATTTT. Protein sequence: CASSDGTGFFQPQHF.

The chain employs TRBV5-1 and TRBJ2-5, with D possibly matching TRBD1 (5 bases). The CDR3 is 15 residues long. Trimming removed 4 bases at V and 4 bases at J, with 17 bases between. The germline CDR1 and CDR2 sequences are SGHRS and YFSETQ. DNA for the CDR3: TGCGCCAGCAGCCTGGCAGGGAAGTTCAGAGAGACCCAGTACTTC. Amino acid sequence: CASSLAGKFRETQYF.